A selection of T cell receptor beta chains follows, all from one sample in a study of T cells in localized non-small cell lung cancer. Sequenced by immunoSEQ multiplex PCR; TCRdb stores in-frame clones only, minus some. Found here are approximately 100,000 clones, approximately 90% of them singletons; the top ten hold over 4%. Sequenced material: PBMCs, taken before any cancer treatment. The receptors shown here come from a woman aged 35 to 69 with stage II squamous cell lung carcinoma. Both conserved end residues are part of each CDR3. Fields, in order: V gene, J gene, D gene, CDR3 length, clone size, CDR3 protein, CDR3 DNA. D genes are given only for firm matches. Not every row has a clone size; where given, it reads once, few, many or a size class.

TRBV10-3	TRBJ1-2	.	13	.	CATRGRLALFYTF	TGTGCCACTAGGGGCCGGTTAGCTCTTTTTTACACCTTC
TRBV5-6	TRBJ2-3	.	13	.	CASSGGAPDTQYF	TGTGCCAGCAGCGGGGGGGCCCCAGATACGCAGTATTTT
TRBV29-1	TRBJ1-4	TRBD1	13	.	CSALGQGAEKLFF	TGCAGCGCCTTAGGACAGGGGGCGGAAAAACTGTTTTTT
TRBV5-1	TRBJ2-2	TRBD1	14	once	CASSMGQGTGELFF	TGCGCCAGCAGCATGGGACAGGGGACCGGGGAGCTGTTTTTT
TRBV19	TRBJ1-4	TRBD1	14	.	CASSSQGEDEKLFF	TGTGCCAGTAGTTCCCAGGGGGAGGATGAAAAACTGTTTTTT
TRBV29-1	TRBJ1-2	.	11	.	CSAEGGDGYTF	TGCAGCGCCGAGGGGGGAGATGGCTACACCTTC
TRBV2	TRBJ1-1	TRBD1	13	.	CASRQDRDTEAFF	TGTGCCAGCAGGCAGGACAGGGACACTGAAGCTTTCTTT
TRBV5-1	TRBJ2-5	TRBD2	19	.	CASSLEGTSGRSLQETQYF	TGCGCCAGCAGCTTGGAAGGGACTAGCGGGAGGTCCCTACAAGAGACCCAGTACTTC
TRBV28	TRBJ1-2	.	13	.	CASRPDRDYGYTF	TGTGCCAGCAGACCCGACAGAGACTATGGCTACACCTTC
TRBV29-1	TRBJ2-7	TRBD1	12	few	CSVQGAGYEQYF	TGCAGCGTCCAGGGGGCTGGCTACGAGCAGTACTTC
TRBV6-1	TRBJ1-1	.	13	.	CASSERGNTEAFF	TGTGCCAGCAGTGAGCGGGGGAACACTGAAGCTTTCTTT
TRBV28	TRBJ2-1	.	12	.	CASNLAAGEQFF	TGTGCCAGCAACCTTGCGGCAGGTGAGCAGTTCTTC
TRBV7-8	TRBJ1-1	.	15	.	CASSPITGRNTEAFF	TGTGCCAGCAGCCCGATCACCGGCCGGAACACTGAAGCTTTCTTT
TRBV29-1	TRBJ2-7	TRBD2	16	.	CSVHGGDPSGSYEQYF	TGCAGCGTCCACGGGGGGGATCCTAGCGGATCCTACGAGCAGTACTTC
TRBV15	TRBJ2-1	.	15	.	CATSRARGSAGEQFF	TGTGCCACCAGCAGAGCCCGTGGTAGCGCTGGTGAGCAGTTCTTC
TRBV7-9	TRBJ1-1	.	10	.	CASSGTEAFF	TGTGCCTCCTCCGGCACTGAAGCTTTCTTT
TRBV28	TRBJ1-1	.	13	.	CASSSEGGTEAFF	TGTGCCAGCAGTTCGGAGGGAGGCACTGAAGCTTTCTTT
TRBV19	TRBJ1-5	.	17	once	CASSIEWGQGGNQPQHF	TGTGCCAGTAGTATAGAATGGGGGCAGGGCGGCAATCAGCCCCAGCATTTT
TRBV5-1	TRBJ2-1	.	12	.	CASSLGDNEQFF	TGCGCCAGCAGCTTGGGGGACAATGAGCAGTTCTTC
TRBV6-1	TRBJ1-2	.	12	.	CASSEAGNGYTF	TGTGCCAGCAGTGAGGCAGGCAATGGCTACACCTTC
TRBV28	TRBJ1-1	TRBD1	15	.	CASSGTGVRSLEAFF	TGTGCCAGCAGCGGGACAGGGGTACGGTCCCTTGAAGCTTTCTTT
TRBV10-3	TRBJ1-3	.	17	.	CAISESRVSMGGNTIYF	TGTGCCATCAGTGAGTCAAGAGTCTCCATGGGTGGAAACACCATATATTTT
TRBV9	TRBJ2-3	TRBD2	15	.	CASSVGLSGGGTQYF	TGTGCCAGCAGCGTAGGTCTTAGCGGCGGGGGTACGCAGTATTTT
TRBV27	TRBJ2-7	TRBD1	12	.	CASGTAIYEQYF	TGTGCCAGTGGGACAGCAATCTACGAGCAGTACTTC
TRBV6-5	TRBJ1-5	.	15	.	CASSYSGDSNQPQHF	TGTGCCAGCAGTTACTCTGGCGATAGCAATCAGCCCCAGCATTTT
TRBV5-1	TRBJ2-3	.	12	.	CASSLNTDTQYF	TGCGCCAGCAGCTTGAACACAGATACGCAGTATTTT
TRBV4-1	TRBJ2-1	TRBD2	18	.	CASSQDQILAGRGVKQFF	TGCGCCAGCAGCCAAGATCAAATTCTCGCGGGGCGGGGGGTGAAACAGTTCTTC
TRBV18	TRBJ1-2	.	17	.	CASSPLRSREGNYGYTF	TGTGCCAGCTCACCACTCCGTTCAAGGGAAGGAAACTATGGCTACACCTTC
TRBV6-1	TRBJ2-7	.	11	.	CATLDSYEQYF	TGTGCCACCCTGGACAGCTACGAGCAGTACTTC
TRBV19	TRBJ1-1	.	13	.	CASSPTWGTEAFF	TGTGCCAGTAGTCCTACGTGGGGCACTGAAGCTTTCTTT
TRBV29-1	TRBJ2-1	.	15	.	CSVVVHGSVATEQFF	TGCAGCGTTGTAGTTCATGGTAGCGTGGCCACGGAGCAGTTCTTC
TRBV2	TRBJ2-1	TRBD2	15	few	CASSAGRGAYNEQFF	TGTGCCAGCAGTGCCGGGCGGGGGGCGTACAATGAGCAGTTCTTC
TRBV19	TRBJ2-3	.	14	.	CASRTPGRADTQYF	TGTGCCAGTAGGACACCGGGTCGGGCGGATACGCAGTATTTT
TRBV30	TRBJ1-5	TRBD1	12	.	CAWRQGGQPQHF	TGTGCCTGGAGGCAGGGGGGTCAGCCCCAGCATTTT
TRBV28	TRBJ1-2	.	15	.	CASSSPTPLSYGYTF	TGTGCCAGCAGTTCCCCCACGCCCCTAAGCTATGGCTACACCTTC
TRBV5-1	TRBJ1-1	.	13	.	CASSLDRGTEAFF	TGCGCCAGCAGCTTGGATAGGGGGACTGAAGCTTTCTTT
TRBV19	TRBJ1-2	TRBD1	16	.	CASRPFGTGGTYGYTF	TGTGCCAGTAGGCCTTTCGGGACAGGGGGAACCTATGGCTACACCTTC
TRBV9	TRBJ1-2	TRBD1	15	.	CASSVVGQAVGGYTF	TGTGCCAGCAGCGTAGTAGGACAGGCCGTTGGAGGCTACACCTTC
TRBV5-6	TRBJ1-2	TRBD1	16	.	CASGPSGTGVYYGYTF	TGTGCCAGCGGGCCGTCCGGGACAGGGGTTTACTATGGCTACACCTTC
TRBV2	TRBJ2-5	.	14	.	CASSPLVSSKAQYF	TGTGCCAGCAGCCCTCTAGTTTCCTCAAAAGCCCAGTACTTC
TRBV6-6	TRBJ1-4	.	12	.	CASCRISEKLFF	TGTGCCAGTTGTCGGATTAGTGAAAAACTGTTTTTT
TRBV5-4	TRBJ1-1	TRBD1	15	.	CASSSGGSRGTEAFF	TGTGCCAGCAGCTCCGGGGGTTCCAGGGGGACTGAAGCTTTCTTT
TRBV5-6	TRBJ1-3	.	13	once	CASNARDRNTIYF	TGTGCCAGCAACGCCAGGGACCGAAACACCATATATTTT
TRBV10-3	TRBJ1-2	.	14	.	CAIRGEETNYGYTF	TGTGCCATCAGAGGAGAAGAGACTAACTATGGCTACACCTTC